Presented here are 13 T cell receptor beta chains from one specimen sequenced in a study of T cells expressing NK-cell markers. TCRdb reprocessed the 5' RACE reads, keeping one entry per CDR3 protein, no DNA. Found here are 300,000 or so distinct CDR3 sequences; the top ten clones hold about 4%. Sequencing was performed on blood T cells: a sorted CD56 or NKG2C T cell subset, CD4+ or CD8+ T cells, or bulk PBMC T cells (not recorded which). The receptors come from a woman between 18 and 75 years old in good health.

The chain employs TRBV19 and TRBJ2-2; the TRBD1 assignment by TCRdb is unverifiable without DNA. This CDR3 region has 16 residues. CDR1 is LNHDA, CDR2 SQIVND, per germline (reference sequence). CDR3 residues: CASSITPTGRAGELFF.

V and J are TRBV7-9 and TRBJ2-2; TCRdb's assignment of TRBD1 cannot be checked, as there is no DNA. The CDR3 is 15 residues long. Germline V gene data show CDR1 as SEHNR and CDR2 as FQNEAQ (reference sequence). The CDR3 sequence is CASSFVRGYTGELFF.

The V call is TRBV19, the J call TRBJ2-7. Germline CDR1 reads LNHDA; CDR2 reads SQIVND (reference sequence). This CDR3 comprises 14 residues. CDR3 sequence: CASRSIAGNYEQYF.

V is TRBV18 and J is TRBJ2-5. Looked up from germline, CDR1 is KGHSH and CDR2 is LQKENI. The CDR3 is 11 residues long. CDR3 in amino acids: CASSTPETQYF.

The rearrangement links TRBV20-1 to TRBJ2-5. This CDR3 has 15 residues. Germline CDR1 and CDR2: DFQATT and SNEGSKA (reference sequence). The CDR3 protein is CSARVSGAVQETQYF.

V gene TRBV7-7 combines with J gene TRBJ2-2; TCRdb outputs TRBD2, but without DNA this stays unchecked. The germline V gene encodes CDR1 SSHAT and CDR2 FNYEAQ (reference sequence). The CDR3 has 15 residues. The CDR3 loop is CASSSLAGVPPGLFF.

The chain couples TRBV27 to TRBJ2-5; TCRdb reports TRBD1, a call that lacks DNA to check it against. The V gene's germline CDR1 is MNHEY and CDR2 SMNVEV (reference sequence). The CDR3 length is 14 residues. This CDR3 reads CASSYGDGRETQYF.

This chain links TRBV5-1 with TRBJ2-5; TCRdb calls TRBD2, which cannot be checked without DNA. The germline CDR1 and CDR2 sequences are SGHRS and YFSETQ. CDR3 size: 13 residues. The CDR3 protein is CASSLLGQETQYF.

The CDR3 loop reads CAISAGQGLINEQFF. This chain connects TRBV10-3 to TRBJ2-1; absent DNA, TCRdb's TRBD1 call cannot be checked. The CDR3 spans 15 residues. CDR1 ENHRY and CDR2 SYGVKD come from the germline V gene.

The chain has TRBV20-1 and TRBJ1-5; TCRdb outputs TRBD1, but without DNA this stays unchecked. The CDR3 loop spans 14 amino acids. Per the germline V gene, CDR1 is DFQATT and CDR2 is SNEGSKA (reference sequence). CDR3 region: CSARGPTPGQPQHF.

The chain carries TRBV6-5 and TRBJ2-3; no DNA is available, so the TRBD1 call from TCRdb remains unchecked. Germline V CDR1 and CDR2: MNHEY, SVGAGI. This CDR3 is built from 14 residues. The CDR3 is CASKDGGVPDTQYF.

The rearrangement uses TRBV29-1 and TRBJ2-3; TCRdb proposes TRBD2, but this gene call is untestable without DNA. The CDR3 consists of 14 residues. Germline CDR1 and CDR2: SQVTM and ANQGSEA. The CDR3 sequence is CSIWGGSSTDTQYF.

The rearrangement uses TRBV7-2 and TRBJ2-5; TCRdb reports TRBD1, a call that lacks DNA to check it against. Germline-derived CDR1 and CDR2 are SGHTA and FQGNSA. CDR3 length: 14 residues. This CDR3 reads CASKAGDIQETQYF.